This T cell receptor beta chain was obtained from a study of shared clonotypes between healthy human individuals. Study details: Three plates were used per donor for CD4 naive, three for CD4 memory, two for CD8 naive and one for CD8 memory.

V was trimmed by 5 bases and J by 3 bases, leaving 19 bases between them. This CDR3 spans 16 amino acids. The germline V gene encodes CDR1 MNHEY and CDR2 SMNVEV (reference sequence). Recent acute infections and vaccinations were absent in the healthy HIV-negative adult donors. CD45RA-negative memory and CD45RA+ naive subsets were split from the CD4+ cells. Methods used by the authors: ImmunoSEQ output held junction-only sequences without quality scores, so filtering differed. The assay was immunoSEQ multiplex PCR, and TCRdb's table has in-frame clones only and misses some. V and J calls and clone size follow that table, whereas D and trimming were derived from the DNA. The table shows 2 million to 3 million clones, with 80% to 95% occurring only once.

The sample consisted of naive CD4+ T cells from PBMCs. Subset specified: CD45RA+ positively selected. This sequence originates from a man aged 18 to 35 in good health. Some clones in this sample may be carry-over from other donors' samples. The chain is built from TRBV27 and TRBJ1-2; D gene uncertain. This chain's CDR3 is CASSRRGPSGHYGYTF. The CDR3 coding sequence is TGTGCCAGCAGTCGCCGAGGGCCCTCTGGGCACTATGGCTACACCTTC.